This TCR beta chain was recorded in a study of PD-1 blockade in classical Hodgkin lymphoma. The CDR3 contains 14 residues. With 11 bases clipped from V and 4 bases from J, the junction kept 6 bases outside the gene matches. Germline assignment: CDR1 SNHLY and CDR2 FYNNEI. The time point: cycle 4 day 1 (C4D1), after less than 7 weeks of nivolumab. Each of the patients experienced relapse following autologous stem cell transplantation, and their brentuximab vedotin exposure differed. Repertoires were generated with immunoSEQ multiplex PCR, while TCRdb's copy carries only in-frame clones and drops some. The sample holds fewer than 100,000 clones; under 95% are singletons and the top ten take 2%.

J is TRBJ2-2 and V is TRBV2; 11 positions match TRBD1. The TCR comes from a human donor with classical Hodgkin lymphoma. The specimen was peripheral blood mononuclear cells (PBMCs), collected before the fourth cycle of nivolumab. CDR3 sequence: CAGGQGATTGELFF. The CDR3 nucleotides read TGTGCCGGAGGACAGGGGGCAACCACCGGGGAGCTGTTTTTT.